Below, one T cell receptor (beta chain) is given with its context. Antigen unknown. Trimming took 8 bases from V and 5 from J; bases not matched to a gene: 17. From germline, CDR1 is LNHNV and CDR2 YYDKDF (reference sequence). This CDR3 comprises 17 residues. The data stem from a study of cytomegalovirus exposure and HLA in healthy donors. Study as a whole: The same platform used for the 500 to 850 first-cohort repertoires was also used for the approximately 120 validation repertoires, as a later analysis reported.

TCRdb's copy holds only in-frame clones and misses some; the assay was immunoSEQ multiplex PCR. The data hold around 120,000 clones, with 80% to 90% observed a single time. The study, taken as a whole, reports: Testing in vitro showed a few CMV-associated chains specific for CMV antigens. Rarity held for most TCR sequences, but there were some public TCRs that occurred in many donors.

This chain connects TRBV15 to TRBJ2-5, with TRBD2 matching 10 bases. Sample: PBMCs. This TCR was recovered from a woman under 30 in good health and CMV-seronegative. CDR3 residues: CATAPRLAGAAGETQYF. CDR3 DNA: TGTGCCACCGCGCCTCGGCTAGCGGGGGCCGCGGGGGAGACCCAGTACTTC.